A selection of T cell receptor beta chains follows, all from one sample in a study of shared clonotypes between healthy human individuals. The data were produced by immunoSEQ multiplex PCR, yet TCRdb's version contains in-frame clones alone and is incomplete. The sample carries hundreds of thousands of clones, around 67% recorded once. The specimen was memory CD4+ T cells sorted from blood. The receptors shown here come from a man aged 30 to 39 in good health. The CDR3 runs from the conserved cysteine through the conserved F or W. The order of the fields is J gene, clone size, V gene, D gene, CDR3 DNA, CDR3 protein. A D gene is named only where the DNA matches it firmly. Clone size is not always given. Where it is, it says once, few, many or a class for expanded clones.

TRBJ2-7	many	TRBV6-1	TRBD1	TGTGCCAGCAGTCCTACAGGGGCGCTTTACGAGCAGTACTTC	CASSPTGALYEQYF
TRBJ2-2	.	TRBV7-8	TRBD2	TGTGCCAGCAGCTTAGGAGCGGGAGATAGCACCGGGGAGCTGTTTTTT	CASSLGAGDSTGELFF
TRBJ2-1	.	TRBV10-2	.	TGCGCCAGCGGGAGGTCCTCCTACAATGAGCAGTTCTTC	CASGRSSYNEQFF
TRBJ2-1	.	TRBV5-6	.	TGTGCCAGCAGCCTACGTTACAATGAGCAGTTCTTC	CASSLRYNEQFF
TRBJ2-2	.	TRBV18	.	TGTGCCAGCTCACCAGGCAGGGCCATTACCGGGGAGCTGTTTTTT	CASSPGRAITGELFF
TRBJ2-7	.	TRBV6-6	.	TGTGCCAGCAGTTACTCGACGCAGGGGGGCCCCTACGAGCAGTACTTC	CASSYSTQGGPYEQYF
TRBJ2-7	.	TRBV6-5	.	TGTGCCAGCAGTTACGGGAGGGGGCGGTCTTACTACGAGCAGTACTTC	CASSYGRGRSYYEQYF
TRBJ2-2	once	TRBV6-1	TRBD2	TGTGCCAGCAGTGAGGGCGGGAGAGCGTCCGGGGAGCTGTTTTTT	CASSEGGRASGELFF
TRBJ1-1	.	TRBV7-9	.	TGTGCCAGCAGCTTAGGGGTGGGGGAGTGGAACACTGAAGCTTTCTTT	CASSLGVGEWNTEAFF
TRBJ2-2	.	TRBV15	.	TGTGCCATAGGGGGCGGGGAGCTGTTTTTT	CAIGGGELFF
TRBJ1-1	.	TRBV10-1	TRBD1	TGCGCCAGCAGGCCCCGTACAGGGGGCGAAGCTTTCTTT	CASRPRTGGEAFF
TRBJ2-2	.	TRBV29-1	TRBD1	TGCAGCGCCAGGGGGGACAGGGCCGGCGGGGAGCTGTTTTTT	CSARGDRAGGELFF
TRBJ1-5	.	TRBV7-8	.	TGTGCCAGCAGGGGGGACGGCTTCGCTCAGCCCCAGCATTTT	CASRGDGFAQPQHF
TRBJ2-3	.	TRBV2	.	TGTGCCAGTAAGGAAAGGGTGACTCCGTTAGATACGCAGTATTTT	CASKERVTPLDTQYF
TRBJ2-5	.	TRBV19	TRBD2	TGTGCCAGTAGTCCTCGCGGGAGCGGGGAGACCCAGTACTTC	CASSPRGSGETQYF
TRBJ2-2	.	TRBV5-4	TRBD1	TGTGCCAGCAGCTTTGCCAGGGGGCTTGGCGGGGAGCTGTTTTTT	CASSFARGLGGELFF
TRBJ1-5	.	TRBV7-6	.	TGTGCCAGCAGCTTAGGTGGGGGACAGCCCCAGCATTTT	CASSLGGGQPQHF
TRBJ2-7	many	TRBV5-1	TRBD1	TGCGCCAGCAACCCGGGACAGGGGCCCTACGAGCAGTACTTC	CASNPGQGPYEQYF